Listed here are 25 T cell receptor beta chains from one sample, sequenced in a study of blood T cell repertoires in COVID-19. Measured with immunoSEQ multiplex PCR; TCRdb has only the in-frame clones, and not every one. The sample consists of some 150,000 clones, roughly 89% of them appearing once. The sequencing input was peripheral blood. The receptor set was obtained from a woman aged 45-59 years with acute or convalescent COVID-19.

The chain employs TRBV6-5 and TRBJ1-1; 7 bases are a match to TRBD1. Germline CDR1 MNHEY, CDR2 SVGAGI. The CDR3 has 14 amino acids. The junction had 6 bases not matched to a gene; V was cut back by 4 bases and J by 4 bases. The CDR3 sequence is CASSSGQARTEAFF. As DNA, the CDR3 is TGTGCCAGCAGTTCAGGACAGGCTCGCACTGAAGCTTTCTTT.

CDR3 residues: CSVAPSGNEKLFF. DNA for the CDR3: TGCAGCGTTGCCCCCTCAGGGAATGAAAAACTGTTTTTT. This chain links TRBV29-1 with TRBJ1-4; D possibly corresponds to TRBD1 (5 bases). Trimming pared 4 bases from V and 5 bases from J, leaving 11 bases between. This CDR3 spans 13 amino acids. Germline-derived CDR1 and CDR2 are SQVTM and ANQGSEA.

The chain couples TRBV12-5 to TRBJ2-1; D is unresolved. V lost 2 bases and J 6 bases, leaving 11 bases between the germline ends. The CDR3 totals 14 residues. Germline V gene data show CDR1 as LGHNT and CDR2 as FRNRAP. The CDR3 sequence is CASGLPGSGNEQFF. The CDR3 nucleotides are TGTGCTAGTGGTTTGCCCGGGTCGGGCAATGAGCAGTTCTTC. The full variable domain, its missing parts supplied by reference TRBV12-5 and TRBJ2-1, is DARVTQTPRHKVTEMGQEVTMRCQPILGHNTVFWYRQTMMQGLELLAYFRNRAPLDDSGMPKDRFSAEMPDATLATLKIQPSEPRDSAVYFCASGLPGSGNEQFFGPGTRLTVL.

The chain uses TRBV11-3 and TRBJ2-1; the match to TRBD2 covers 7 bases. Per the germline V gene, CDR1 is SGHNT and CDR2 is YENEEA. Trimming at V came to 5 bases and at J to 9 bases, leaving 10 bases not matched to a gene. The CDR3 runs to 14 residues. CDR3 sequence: CASSPLAATGEQFF. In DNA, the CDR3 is TGTGCCAGCAGCCCCCTAGCGGCCACGGGTGAGCAGTTCTTC.

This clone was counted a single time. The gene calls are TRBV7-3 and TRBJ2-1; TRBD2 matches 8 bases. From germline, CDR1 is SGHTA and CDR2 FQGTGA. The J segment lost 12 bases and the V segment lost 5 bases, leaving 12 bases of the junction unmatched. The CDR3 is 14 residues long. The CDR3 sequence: CASSPGLANDVQFF. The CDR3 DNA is TGTGCCAGCAGCCCCGGACTAGCTAATGATGTGCAGTTCTTC.

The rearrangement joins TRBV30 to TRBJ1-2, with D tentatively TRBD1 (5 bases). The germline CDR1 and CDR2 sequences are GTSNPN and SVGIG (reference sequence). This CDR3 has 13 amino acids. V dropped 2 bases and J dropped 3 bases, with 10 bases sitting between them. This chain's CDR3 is CAWSQGSDYGYTF. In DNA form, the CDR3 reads TGTGCCTGGAGTCAGGGTTCCGACTATGGCTACACCTTC. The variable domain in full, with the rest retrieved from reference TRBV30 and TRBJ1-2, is SQTIHQWPATLVQPVGSPLSLECTVEGTSNPNLYWYRQAAGRGLQLLFYSVGIGQISSEVPQNLSASRPQDRQFILSSKKLLLSDSGFYLCAWSQGSDYGYTFGSGTRLTVV.

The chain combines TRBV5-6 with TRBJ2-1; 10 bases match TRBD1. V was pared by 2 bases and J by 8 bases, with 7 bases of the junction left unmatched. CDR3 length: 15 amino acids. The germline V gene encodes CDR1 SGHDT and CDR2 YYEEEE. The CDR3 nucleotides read TGTGCCAGCAGCTTCAGAGGGACAGGGGATTATGAGCAGTTCTTC. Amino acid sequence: CASSFRGTGDYEQFF.

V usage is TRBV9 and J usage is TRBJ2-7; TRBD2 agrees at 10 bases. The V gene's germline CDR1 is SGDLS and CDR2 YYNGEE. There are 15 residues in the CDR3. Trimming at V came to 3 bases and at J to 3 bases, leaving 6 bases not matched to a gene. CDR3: CASSASSGSIYEQYF. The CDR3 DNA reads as TGTGCCAGCAGCGCCTCTAGCGGGAGCATCTACGAGCAGTACTTC.

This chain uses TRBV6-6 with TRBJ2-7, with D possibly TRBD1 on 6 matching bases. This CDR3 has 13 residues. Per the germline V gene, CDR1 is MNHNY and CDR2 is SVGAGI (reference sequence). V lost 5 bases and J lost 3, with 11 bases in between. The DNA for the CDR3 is TGTGCCAGCAGTCAGGGGTTCTACTACGAGCAGTACTTC. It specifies CASSQGFYYEQYF.

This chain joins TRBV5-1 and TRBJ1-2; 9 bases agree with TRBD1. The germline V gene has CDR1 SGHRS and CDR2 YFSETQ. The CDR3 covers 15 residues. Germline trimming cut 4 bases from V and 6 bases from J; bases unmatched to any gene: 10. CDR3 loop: CASSLRGQGRDGYTF. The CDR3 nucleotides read TGCGCCAGCAGCCTTAGGGGACAGGGAAGGGATGGCTACACCTTC.

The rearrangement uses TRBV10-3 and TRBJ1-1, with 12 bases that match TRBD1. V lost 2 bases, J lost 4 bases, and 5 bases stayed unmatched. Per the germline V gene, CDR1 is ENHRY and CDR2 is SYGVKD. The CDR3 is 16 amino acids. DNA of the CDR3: TGTGCCATCAGTGAGGGGACAGGGGGCAAAGGCACTGAAGCTTTCTTT. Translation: CAISEGTGGKGTEAFF.

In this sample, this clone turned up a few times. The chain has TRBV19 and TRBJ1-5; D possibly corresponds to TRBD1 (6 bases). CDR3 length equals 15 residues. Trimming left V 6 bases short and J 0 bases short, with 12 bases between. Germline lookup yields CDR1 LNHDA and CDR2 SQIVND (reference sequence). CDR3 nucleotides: TGTGCCAGTAGAAAACAGGGTTATAGCAATCAGCCCCAGCATTTT. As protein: CASRKQGYSNQPQHF.

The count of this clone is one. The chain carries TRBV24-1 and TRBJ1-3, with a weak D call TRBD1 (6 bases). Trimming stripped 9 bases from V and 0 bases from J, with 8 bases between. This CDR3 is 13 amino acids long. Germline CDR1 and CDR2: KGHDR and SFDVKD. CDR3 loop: CATQGSSGNTIYF. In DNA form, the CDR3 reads TGTGCCACCCAGGGGTCCTCTGGAAACACCATATATTTT.

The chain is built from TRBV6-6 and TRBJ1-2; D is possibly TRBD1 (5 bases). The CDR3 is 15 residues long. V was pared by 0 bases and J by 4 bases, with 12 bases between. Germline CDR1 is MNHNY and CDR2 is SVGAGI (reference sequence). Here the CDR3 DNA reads TGTGCCAGCAGTTACTCGAACTCGGGGGTCTATGGCTACACCTTC. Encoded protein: CASSYSNSGVYGYTF.

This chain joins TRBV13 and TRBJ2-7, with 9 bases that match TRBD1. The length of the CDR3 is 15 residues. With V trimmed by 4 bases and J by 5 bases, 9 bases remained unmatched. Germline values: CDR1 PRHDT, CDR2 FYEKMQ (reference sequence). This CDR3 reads CASSSPGTGMHEQYF. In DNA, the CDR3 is TGTGCCAGCAGCTCACCCGGGACAGGGATGCACGAGCAGTACTTC.

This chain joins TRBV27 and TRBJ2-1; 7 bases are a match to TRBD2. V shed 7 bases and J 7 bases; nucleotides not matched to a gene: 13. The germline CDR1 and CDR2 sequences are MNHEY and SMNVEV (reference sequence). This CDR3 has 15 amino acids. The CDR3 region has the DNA TGTGCCAGCATTGCCTGGGGGAGGGCAGGTAATGAGCAGTTCTTC. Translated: CASIAWGRAGNEQFF.

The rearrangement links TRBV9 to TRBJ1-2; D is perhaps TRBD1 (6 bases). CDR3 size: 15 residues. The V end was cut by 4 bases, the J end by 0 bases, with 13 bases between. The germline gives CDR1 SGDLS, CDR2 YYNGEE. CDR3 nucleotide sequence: TGTGCCAGCAGCTACCGGGACACGTCTAACTATGGCTACACCTTC. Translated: CASSYRDTSNYGYTF. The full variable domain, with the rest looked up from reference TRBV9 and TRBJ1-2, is DSGVTQTPKHLITATGQRVTLRCSPRSGDLSVYWYQQSLDQGLQFLIQYYNGEERAKGNILERFSAQQFPDLHSELNLSSLELGDSALYFCASSYRDTSNYGYTFGSGTRLTVV.

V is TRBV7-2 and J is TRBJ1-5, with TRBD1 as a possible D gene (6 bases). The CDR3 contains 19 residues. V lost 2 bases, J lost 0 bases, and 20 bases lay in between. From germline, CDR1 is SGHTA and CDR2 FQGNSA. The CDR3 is CASSLNVRGGKYSNQPQHF. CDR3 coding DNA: TGTGCCAGCAGCTTAAACGTTAGGGGGGGGAAATATAGCAATCAGCCCCAGCATTTT. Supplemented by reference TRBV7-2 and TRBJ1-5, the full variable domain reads GAGVSQSPSNKVTEKGKDVELRCDPISGHTALYWYRQSLGQGLEFLIYFQGNSAPDKSGLPSDRFSAERTGGSVSTLTIQRTQQEDSAVYLCASSLNVRGGKYSNQPQHFGDGTRLSIL.

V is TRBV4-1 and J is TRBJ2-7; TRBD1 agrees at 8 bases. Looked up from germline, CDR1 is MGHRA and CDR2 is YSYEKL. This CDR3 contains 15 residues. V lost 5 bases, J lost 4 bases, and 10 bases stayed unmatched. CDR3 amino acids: CASSYRTGTIYEQYF. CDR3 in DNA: TGCGCCAGCAGCTACCGGACAGGGACCATATACGAGCAGTACTTC.

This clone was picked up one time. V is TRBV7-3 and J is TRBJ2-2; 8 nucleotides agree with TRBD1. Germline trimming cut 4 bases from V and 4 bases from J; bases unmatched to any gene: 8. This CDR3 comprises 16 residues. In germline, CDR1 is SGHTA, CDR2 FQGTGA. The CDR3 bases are TGTGCCAGCAGCTCCGGACAGGGAGATGGCACCGGGGAGCTGTTTTTT. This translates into CASSSGQGDGTGELFF.

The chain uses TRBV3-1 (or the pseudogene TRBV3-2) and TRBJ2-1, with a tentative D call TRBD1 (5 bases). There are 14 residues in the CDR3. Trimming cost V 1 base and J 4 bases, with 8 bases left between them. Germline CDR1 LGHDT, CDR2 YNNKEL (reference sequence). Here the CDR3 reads CASSQGGDYNEQFF. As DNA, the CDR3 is TGTGCCAGCAGCCAAGGGGGCGATTACAATGAGCAGTTCTTC.

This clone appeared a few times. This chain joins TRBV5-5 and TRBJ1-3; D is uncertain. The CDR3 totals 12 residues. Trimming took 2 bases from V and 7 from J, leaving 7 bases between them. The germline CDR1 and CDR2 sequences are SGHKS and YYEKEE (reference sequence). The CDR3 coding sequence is TGTGCCAGCAGCTTACACCTCAACACCATATATTTT. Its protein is CASSLHLNTIYF.

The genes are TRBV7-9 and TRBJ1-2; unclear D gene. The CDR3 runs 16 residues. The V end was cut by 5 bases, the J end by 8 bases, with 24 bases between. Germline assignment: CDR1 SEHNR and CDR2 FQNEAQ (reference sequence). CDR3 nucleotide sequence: TGTGCCAGCAGCCCATGGGCCTCACCCCGTATCCAGGGCTACACCTTC. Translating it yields CASSPWASPRIQGYTF.

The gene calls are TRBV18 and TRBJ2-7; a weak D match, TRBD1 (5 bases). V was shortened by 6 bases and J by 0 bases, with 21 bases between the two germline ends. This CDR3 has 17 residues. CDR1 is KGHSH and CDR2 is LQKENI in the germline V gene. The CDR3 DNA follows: TGTGCCAGCTCTCAAGCCCCGGACAATAAGAACTCCTACGAGCAGTACTTC. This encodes CASSQAPDNKNSYEQYF. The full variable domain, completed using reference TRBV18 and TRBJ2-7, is NAGVMQNPRHLVRRRGQEARLRCSPMKGHSHVYWYRQLPEEGLKFMVYLQKENIIDESGMPKERFSAEFPKEGPSILRIQQVVRGDSAAYFCASSQAPDNKNSYEQYFGPGTRLTVT.

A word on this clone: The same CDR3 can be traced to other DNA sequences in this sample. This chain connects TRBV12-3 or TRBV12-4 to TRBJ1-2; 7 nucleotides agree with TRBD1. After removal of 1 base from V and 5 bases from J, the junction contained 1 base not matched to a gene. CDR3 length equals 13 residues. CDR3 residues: CASSLGQGYGYTF. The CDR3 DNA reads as TGTGCCAGCAGTTTAGGACAGGGTTATGGCTACACCTTC.